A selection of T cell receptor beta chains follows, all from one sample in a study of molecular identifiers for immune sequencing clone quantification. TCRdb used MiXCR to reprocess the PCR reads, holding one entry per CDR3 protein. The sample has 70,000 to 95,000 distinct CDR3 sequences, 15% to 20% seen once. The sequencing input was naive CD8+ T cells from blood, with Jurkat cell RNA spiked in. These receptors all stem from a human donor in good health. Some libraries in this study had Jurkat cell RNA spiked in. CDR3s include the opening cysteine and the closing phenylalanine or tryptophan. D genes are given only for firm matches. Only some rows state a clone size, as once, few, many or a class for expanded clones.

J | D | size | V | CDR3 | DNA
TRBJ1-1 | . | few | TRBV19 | CASSRGGKHTEAFF | TGTGCCAGTAGTAGGGGCGGGAAGCACACTGAAGCTTTCTTT
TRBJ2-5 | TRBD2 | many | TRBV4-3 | CASSQEGLAGETQYF | TGCGCCAGCAGCCAAGAGGGCCTAGCGGGAGAGACCCAGTACTTC
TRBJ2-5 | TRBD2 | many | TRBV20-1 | CSARDLNGGVETQYF | TGCAGTGCTAGAGATCTGAACGGGGGGGTAGAGACCCAGTACTTC
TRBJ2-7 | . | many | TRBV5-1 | CASSLEGANEQYF | TGCGCCAGCAGCTTGGAAGGGGCGAACGAGCAGTACTTC
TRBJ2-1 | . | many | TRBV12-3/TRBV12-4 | CASSPGTPLYNEQFF | TGTGCCAGCAGCCCCGGGACCCCTCTGTACAATGAGCAGTTCTTC
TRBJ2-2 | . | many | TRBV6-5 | CASSYSSIGELFF | TGTGCCAGCAGTTACTCGTCCATCGGGGAGCTGTTTTTT
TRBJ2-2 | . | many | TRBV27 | CASQVFNTGELFF | TGTGCCAGTCAGGTCTTTAACACCGGGGAGCTGTTTTTT
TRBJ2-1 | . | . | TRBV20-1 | CGATAATYNEQFF | TGCGGTGCTACGGCCGCTACCTACAATGAGCAGTTCTTC
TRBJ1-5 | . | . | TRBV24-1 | CATSDKGTPQHF | TGTGCCACCAGTGACAAGGGTACGCCCCAGCATTTT
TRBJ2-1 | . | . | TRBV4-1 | CASSQDKWGSSYNEQFF | TGCGCCAGCAGCCAAGACAAATGGGGGAGCTCCTACAATGAGCAGTTCTTC
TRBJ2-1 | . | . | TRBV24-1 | CAPGPTGAYNEQFF | TGTGCCCCCGGGCCCACAGGCGCCTACAATGAGCAGTTCTTC
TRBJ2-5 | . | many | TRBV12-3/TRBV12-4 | CASSDKETQYF | TGTGCCAGCAGTGACAAGGAGACCCAGTACTTC
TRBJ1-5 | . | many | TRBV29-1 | CSVGDNQPQHF | TGCAGCGTTGGGGACAATCAGCCCCAGCATTTT
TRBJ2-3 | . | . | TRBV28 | CASSGGEGWATDTQYF | TGTGCCAGCAGTGGCGGAGAGGGGTGGGCCACAGATACGCAGTATTTT
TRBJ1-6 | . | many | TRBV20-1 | CSAPGQRPREALHF | TGCAGTGCTCCGGGACAACGGCCTAGAGAAGCCCTCCACTTT
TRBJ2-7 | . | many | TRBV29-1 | CSVALAQGPYEQYF | TGCAGCGTTGCCCTGGCGCAGGGACCCTACGAGCAGTACTTC
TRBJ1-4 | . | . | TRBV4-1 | CASSQTPEGLNEKLFF | TGCGCCAGCAGCCAGACTCCGGAGGGGCTTAATGAAAAACTGTTTTTT
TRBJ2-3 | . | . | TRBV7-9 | CASSLTGSPTWDTQCF | TGTGCCAGCAGTTTAACAGGGTCCCCCACGTGGGATACGCAGTGTTTT
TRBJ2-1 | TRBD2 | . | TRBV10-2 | CASRPAGGAGTYNEQFF | TGCGCCAGCAGACCCGCTGGCGGAGCGGGAACGTACAATGAGCAGTTCTTC
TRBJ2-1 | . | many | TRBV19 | CASSTWGGRVNEQFF | TGTGCCAGTAGTACGTGGGGGGGCCGTGTAAATGAGCAGTTCTTC
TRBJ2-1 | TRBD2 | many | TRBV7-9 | CASSLVTSGYNEQFF | TGTGCCAGCAGCTTAGTTACTAGCGGCTACAATGAGCAGTTCTTC
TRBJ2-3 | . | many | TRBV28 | CASSLNVGESGRGTQYF | TGTGCCAGCAGTTTAAACGTTGGGGAGTCAGGGCGAGGTACGCAGTATTTT
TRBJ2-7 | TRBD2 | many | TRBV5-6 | CASSPPIREGSYEQYF | TGTGCCAGCAGCCCGCCGATCCGGGAGGGATCCTACGAGCAGTACTTC
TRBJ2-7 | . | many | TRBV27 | CASSLGPRYSYEQYF | TGTGCCAGCAGTTTAGGCCCCAGATACTCCTACGAGCAGTACTTC
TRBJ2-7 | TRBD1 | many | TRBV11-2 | CASSTDRGADEQYF | TGTGCCAGCAGCACCGACAGGGGCGCGGACGAGCAGTACTTC
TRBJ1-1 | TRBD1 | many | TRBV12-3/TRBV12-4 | CASSLKRGQANTEAFF | TGTGCCAGCAGTTTGAAAAGGGGACAGGCAAACACTGAAGCTTTCTTT
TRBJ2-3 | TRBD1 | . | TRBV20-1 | CSAPFPRVTGGGTDTQYF | TGCAGTGCCCCATTCCCCCGCGTTACAGGGGGCGGCACAGATACGCAGTATTTT